This T cell receptor beta chain was documented in a study of cytomegalovirus exposure and HLA in healthy donors. Regarding the study as a whole: Overall, roughly 170 TCR beta chains were annotated as cytomegalovirus-associated. There was a cluster of highly shared sequence variants that was likely a sequencing artifact.

Donors likely had unrecorded immune exposures despite being nominally healthy when sampled. The PCR used 60 Vbeta and 13 Jbeta primers. Here immunoSEQ multiplex PCR was the method, and the copy in TCRdb shows in-frame clones only, minus some. The sample totals roughly 220,000 clones. The length of the CDR3 is 15 residues. Looked up from germline, CDR1 is SGHDT and CDR2 is YYEEEE. The ends lost 3 bases at V and 2 bases at J; junction bases unmatched: 4. Notes on this clone: Its antigen is not known.

This sequence joins TRBV5-6 and TRBJ2-7, with 11 nucleotides matching TRBD2. Sequences were obtained from PBMCs. The TCR was taken from a girl aged 2-10 years in good health and CMV-seropositive. CDR3 DNA sequence: TGTGCCAGCAGCTGGGGACTAGCGGAGGCCTACGAGCAGTACTTC. Protein: CASSWGLAEAYEQYF.